Listed here is a single TCR beta chain. What it recognizes is unknown. Trimming at V came to 1 base and at J to 8 bases, leaving 3 bases not matched to a gene. The germline V gene encodes CDR1 MDHEN and CDR2 SYDVKM. CDR3 length: 13 amino acids. The sample is drawn from a study of regulatory T cells in long-lasting Graves disease. Notes on the study in general: When disease was persistent, TRBV28, TRBJ1-2 and TRBJ2-5 were the favored segments. No thyroid tissue was studied; the work used peripheral blood only. The study found persistent patients shared more public clonotypes (2,741) than new patients (about 990).

In building TCR beta libraries, iRepertoire HTBI primers were used together with Arm-PCR of CDR3 regions. TCRdb reprocessed the multiplex PCR reads via MiXCR and lists one record per CDR3 protein. The sample comprises fewer than 400,000 distinct CDR3 sequences, 18% of which are singletons, and more than 35% rests with the top ten. Time point in this sample: newly diagnosed GD, antithyroid drugs for less than 3 months. PBMCs provided the RNA from which the TCR library was made. This receptor was identified in a female donor with Graves disease. The V call is TRBV28, the J call TRBJ1-2, with 8 bases fitting TRBD1. Sequencing was performed on peripheral blood mononuclear cells (PBMCs), taken at new diagnosis, from a patient treated with antithyroid drugs. In DNA, the CDR3 is TGTGCCAGCAGTTTATCAGGGGGCGAAGGCTACACCTTC. Protein: CASSLSGGEGYTF.